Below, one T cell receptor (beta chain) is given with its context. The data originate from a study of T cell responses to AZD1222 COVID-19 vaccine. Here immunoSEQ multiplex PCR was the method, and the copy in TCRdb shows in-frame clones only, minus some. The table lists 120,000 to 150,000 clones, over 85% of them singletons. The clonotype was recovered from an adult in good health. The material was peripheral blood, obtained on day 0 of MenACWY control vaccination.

Here the CDR3 reads CSVLPGDTETQYF. In DNA, the CDR3 is TGCAGCGTCCTCCCCGGGGACACGGAGACCCAGTACTTC. The chain combines TRBV29-1 with TRBJ2-5, with D perhaps matching TRBD1 (6 bases). The V end lost 6 bases, the J end lost 5 bases, and 16 bases lay between the germline ends. Germline loops: CDR1 SQVTM, CDR2 ANQGSEA. The CDR3 contains 13 residues. The variable domain in full, with the rest retrieved from reference TRBV29-1 and TRBJ2-5, is SAVISQKPSRDICQRGTSLTIQCQVDSQVTMMFWYRQQPGQSLTLIATANQGSEATYESGFVIDKFPISRPNLTFSTLTVSNMSPEDSSIYLCSVLPGDTETQYFGPGTRLLVL.